This TCR beta chain was sequenced for a study of cytomegalovirus exposure and HLA in healthy donors. Study-wide points: Later genetic work tied a missense DCLRE1C variant to beta-chain V and J trimming. Across HLA loci, a later analysis found differing TCR association rates, with DRB1 most and HLA-C fewest. Most CMV-associated TCR beta chains appeared HLA-restricted in a later analysis.

Worth noting for this clone: Its specificity is not known.

The germline CDR1 and CDR2 sequences are MDHEN and SYDVKM. V lost 11 bases and J 0 bases, leaving 10 bases between the germline ends. The CDR3 covers 13 residues. Primers: 60 Vbeta forward and 13 Jbeta reverse. TCRdb's copy holds only in-frame clones and misses some; the assay was immunoSEQ multiplex PCR. The profile covers 140,000 to 150,000 clones, with approximately 78% appearing a single time and less than 3.5% taken by the ten largest. This chain links TRBV28 with TRBJ1-4; maybe TRBD1 (5 bases). Input material: PBMCs. The TCR originated in a man aged 40-55 years in good health and CMV-seropositive. CDR3 sequence (DNA): TGTGCCGGGGGGACCGCAACTAATGAAAAACTGTTTTTT. This encodes CAGGTATNEKLFF.